The entry below describes one T cell receptor beta chain. Each sample came from a Caucasian adult donor living in Nashville, Tennessee. The CDR3 has 13 amino acids. Per the germline V gene, CDR1 is SQVTM and CDR2 is ANQGSEA. V gave up 7 bases and J gave up 0 bases; unmatched junction bases: 2. The sample comes from a study of shared clonotypes between healthy human individuals. Sorted subsets were amplified in replicate PCRs using approximately 200 ng DNA, tens of thousands of T cell genomes. Measured with immunoSEQ multiplex PCR; TCRdb has only the in-frame clones, and not every one. The sample holds 1.6 million or so clones, about 98.5% seen once.

The gene calls are TRBV29-1 and TRBJ2-7, with TRBD2 identical over 11 bases. Sequenced material: naive CD4+ T cells sorted from blood. Stated subset: CD45RA+ positively selected. This TCR came from a man under 40 in good health. The CDR3 loop reads CSATSGSSYEQYF. Written as DNA, the CDR3 is TGCAGCGCAACTAGCGGGAGCTCCTACGAGCAGTACTTC.